The T cell receptor beta chain described here comes from a study of siplizumab effects on memory and regulatory T cells. As regards this clone: No antigen is known for it.

Germline values: CDR1 GTSNPN, CDR2 SVGIG (reference sequence). The CDR3 length is 14 residues. The V gene lost 8 bases and the J gene lost 0 bases, with 13 bases spanning the gap. Overall study results and limits: The Treg-derived share of mappable alloreactive CD4+ clones averaged roughly 70% with siplizumab and 26.9% in controls. Whether proliferating Tregs in siplizumab cultures suppress was not functionally confirmed. The alloresponse seemed to draw substantially on naive T cells, which appeared more diverse than memory cells. Unstimulated subset assignment was obtained for only a minor fraction of alloreactive clones.

Here immunoSEQ multiplex PCR was the method, and the copy in TCRdb shows in-frame clones only, minus some. The sample has fewer than 120,000 clones; just under 95% are singletons. V and J are TRBV30 and TRBJ1-4; no definite D call. The TCR originated in a human donor in good health. The specimen sequenced was CD4+ T cells sorted from blood. The chain's CDR3 is CASGSLATNEKLFF. CDR3 in DNA: TGTGCCAGTGGTAGCTTAGCAACTAATGAAAAACTGTTTTTT.